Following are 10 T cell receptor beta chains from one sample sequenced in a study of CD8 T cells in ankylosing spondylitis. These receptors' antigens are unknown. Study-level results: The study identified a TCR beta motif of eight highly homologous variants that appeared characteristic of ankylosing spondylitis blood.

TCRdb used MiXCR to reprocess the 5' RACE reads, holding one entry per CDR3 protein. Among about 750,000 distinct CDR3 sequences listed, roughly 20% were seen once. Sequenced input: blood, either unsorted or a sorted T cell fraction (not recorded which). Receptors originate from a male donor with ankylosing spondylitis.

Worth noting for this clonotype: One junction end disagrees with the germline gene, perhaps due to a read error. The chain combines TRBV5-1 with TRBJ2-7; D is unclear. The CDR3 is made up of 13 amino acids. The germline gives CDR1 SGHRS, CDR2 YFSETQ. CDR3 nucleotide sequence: TGCGCCAGCAGCTTGGCTGTATCCTACGGGCAGTACTTC. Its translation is CASSLAVSYGQYF.

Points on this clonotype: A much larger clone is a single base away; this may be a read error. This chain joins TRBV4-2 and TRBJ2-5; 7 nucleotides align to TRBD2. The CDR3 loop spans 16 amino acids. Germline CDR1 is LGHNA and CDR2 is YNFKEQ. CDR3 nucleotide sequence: TGTGCCAGCATCCAAGATCACGGGAGGATTGGAGAGACCCAGTACTTC. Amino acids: CASIQDHGRIGETQYF.

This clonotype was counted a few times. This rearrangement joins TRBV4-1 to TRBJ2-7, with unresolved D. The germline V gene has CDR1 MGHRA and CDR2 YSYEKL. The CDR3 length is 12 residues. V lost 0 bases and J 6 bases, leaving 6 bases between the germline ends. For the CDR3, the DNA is TGCGCCAGCAGCCAAGACCGATCCGAGCAGTACTTC. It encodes CASSQDRSEQYF.

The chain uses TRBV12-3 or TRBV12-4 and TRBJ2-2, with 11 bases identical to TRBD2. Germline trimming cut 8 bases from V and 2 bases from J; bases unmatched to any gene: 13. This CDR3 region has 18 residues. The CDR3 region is CASCSSGLAALNTGELFF. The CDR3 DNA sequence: TGTGCCAGCTGTTCTTCGGGACTAGCGGCCTTAAACACCGGGGAGCTGTTTTTT.

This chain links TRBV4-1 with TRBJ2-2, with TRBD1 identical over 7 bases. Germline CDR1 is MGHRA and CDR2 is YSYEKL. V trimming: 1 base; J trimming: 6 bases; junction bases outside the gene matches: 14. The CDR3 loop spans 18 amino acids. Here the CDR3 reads CASSQVLRGGGQAGELFF. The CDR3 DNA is TGCGCCAGCAGCCAAGTACTTAGAGGGGGCGGTCAGGCCGGGGAGCTGTTTTTT.

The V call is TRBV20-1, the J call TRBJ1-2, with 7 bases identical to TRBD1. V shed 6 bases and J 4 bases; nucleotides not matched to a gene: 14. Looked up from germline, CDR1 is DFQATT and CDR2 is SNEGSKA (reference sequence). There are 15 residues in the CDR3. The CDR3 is CSAAGRGQTGYGYTF. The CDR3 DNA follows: TGCAGTGCCGCGGGAAGGGGACAGACGGGCTATGGCTACACCTTC.

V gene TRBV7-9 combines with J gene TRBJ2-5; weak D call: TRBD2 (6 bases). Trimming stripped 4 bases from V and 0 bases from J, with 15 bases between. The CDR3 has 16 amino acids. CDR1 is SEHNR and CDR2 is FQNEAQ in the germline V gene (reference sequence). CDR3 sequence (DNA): TGTGCCAGCAGCTCCTCCAGCGGGTACTACCAAGAGACCCAGTACTTC. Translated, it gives CASSSSSGYYQETQYF.

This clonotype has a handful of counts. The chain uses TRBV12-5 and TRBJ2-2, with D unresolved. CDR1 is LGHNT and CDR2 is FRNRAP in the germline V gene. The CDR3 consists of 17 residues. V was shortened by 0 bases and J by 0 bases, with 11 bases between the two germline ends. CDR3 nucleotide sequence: TGTGCTAGTGGTTTGGTACGTGGCAGCGCGAACACCGGGGAGCTGTTTTTT. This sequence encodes CASGLVRGSANTGELFF.

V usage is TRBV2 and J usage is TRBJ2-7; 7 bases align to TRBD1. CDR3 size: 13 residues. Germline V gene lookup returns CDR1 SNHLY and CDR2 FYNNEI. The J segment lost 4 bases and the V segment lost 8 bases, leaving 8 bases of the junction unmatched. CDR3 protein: CASVATTGYEQYF. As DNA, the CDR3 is TGTGCCAGCGTCGCGACGACAGGGTACGAGCAGTACTTC. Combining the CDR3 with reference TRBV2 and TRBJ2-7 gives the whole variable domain EPEVTQTPSHQVTQMGQEVILRCVPISNHLYFYWYRQILGQKVEFLVSFYNNEISEKSEIFDDQFSVERPDGSNFTLKIRSTKLEDSAMYFCASVATTGYEQYFGPGTRLTVT.

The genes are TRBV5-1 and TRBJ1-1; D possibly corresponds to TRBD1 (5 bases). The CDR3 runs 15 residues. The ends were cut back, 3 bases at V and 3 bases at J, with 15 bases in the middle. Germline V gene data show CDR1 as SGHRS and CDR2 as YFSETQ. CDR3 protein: CASSSQTGTDTEAFF. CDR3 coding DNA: TGCGCCAGCAGCTCCCAAACCGGGACGGACACTGAAGCTTTCTTT.